Presented here are 17 T cell receptor beta chains from one specimen sequenced in a study of blood T cell repertoires in COVID-19. Method: immunoSEQ multiplex PCR; TCRdb's copy keeps in-frame clones and lacks some. The profile shows roughly 130,000 clones, 82% of them singletons. The sample comprised peripheral blood. The receptors were sampled from a woman in her seventies with acute or convalescent COVID-19.

The genes are TRBV12-3 or TRBV12-4 and TRBJ1-3; the D is unclear. V was clipped by 6 bases and J by 1 base, with 4 bases between them. This CDR3 comprises 12 residues. The DNA of the CDR3 is TGTGCCAGCAGCCCATCTGGAAACACCATATATTTT. Protein: CASSPSGNTIYF.

The V and J genes are TRBV15 and TRBJ2-1; the match to TRBD2 covers 14 bases. Germline V gives CDR1 LNHNV, CDR2 YYDKDF (reference sequence). CDR3 length equals 18 residues. The V segment lost 11 bases and the J segment 0 bases; nucleotides outside the gene matches: 12. The CDR3 DNA is TGTGCCCCAAAAAAGGGACTAGCGGGGGCCCACTCCTACAATGAGCAGTTCTTC. Encoded protein: CAPKKGLAGAHSYNEQFF.

The chain carries TRBV6-2 or TRBV6-3 and TRBJ2-7; 7 bases line up with TRBD1. CDR1 MNHEY and CDR2 SVGEGT come from the germline V gene. This CDR3 is built from 14 residues. V dropped 5 bases and J dropped 0; count of bases not matched to a gene: 4. The CDR3 loop reads CASSVGDSSYEQYF. The CDR3 nucleotides read TGTGCCAGCAGTGTGGGGGACAGCTCCTACGAGCAGTACTTC.

V is TRBV7-2 and J is TRBJ1-2; perhaps TRBD1 as D (6 bases). The length of the CDR3 is 13 residues. With 4 bases removed from V and 9 bases from J, the gap between germline ends came to 15 bases. Germline CDR1 is SGHTA and CDR2 is FQGNSA. The CDR3: CASSYTKDRSYTF. The CDR3 region has the DNA TGTGCCAGCAGCTATACCAAGGACAGAAGCTACACCTTC.

The chain links TRBV6-1 to TRBJ2-1; TRBD1 is a possible D gene (5 bases). V lost 2 bases to trimming and J lost 6 bases, with 17 bases between them. This CDR3 comprises 16 residues. Germline CDR1 is MNHNS and CDR2 is SASEGT. In DNA, the CDR3 is TGTGCCAGCAGTGAATCCCCTATTCAGGGCACCAATGAGCAGTTCTTC. Its protein product is CASSESPIQGTNEQFF.

This clone was counted a single time. J is TRBJ2-1 and V is TRBV7-2; 7 bases align to TRBD1. The V segment lost 2 bases and the J segment 6 bases; nucleotides outside the gene matches: 13. CDR1 and CDR2 (germline): SGHTA, FQGNSA. The CDR3 is 17 amino acids. CDR3 nucleotide sequence: TGTGCCAGCAGCTTAAATCCCGCAGGGCCAGGGGGCAATGAGCAGTTCTTC. This translates into CASSLNPAGPGGNEQFF.

V usage is TRBV10-3 and J usage is TRBJ2-3; 7 nucleotides agree with TRBD2. V shed 5 bases and J 1 base; nucleotides not matched to a gene: 0. The CDR3 runs to 13 residues. From germline, CDR1 is ENHRY and CDR2 SYGVKD. Here the CDR3 DNA reads TGTGCCATCAGTAGCGGGGGCACAGATACGCAGTATTTT. It yields the protein CAISSGGTDTQYF.

V and J are TRBV18 and TRBJ1-2, with 9 bases lining up with TRBD1. Trimming took 2 bases from V and 0 from J; bases not matched to a gene: 1. Germline V gene lookup returns CDR1 KGHSH and CDR2 LQKENI. CDR3 size: 15 residues. The CDR3 here is CASSPTGGANYGYTF. DNA of the CDR3: TGTGCCAGCTCACCAACAGGGGGCGCTAACTATGGCTACACCTTC.

The CDR3 DNA is TGTGCCAGCAGCTTAGATGGCGGGGGGATCACCGGGGAGCTGTTTTTT. Translation: CASSLDGGGITGELFF. This chain links TRBV7-2 with TRBJ2-2; 8 bases agree with TRBD2. The V and J ends lost 1 base and 4 bases, in that order; junction bases with no gene match: 5. The V gene's germline CDR1 is SGHTA and CDR2 FQGNSA. This CDR3 has 16 amino acids.

A single count supports this clone. The rearrangement links TRBV28 to TRBJ1-4, with 7 nucleotides matching TRBD1. This CDR3 spans 14 amino acids. Germline V gene lookup returns CDR1 MDHEN and CDR2 SYDVKM. The trim removed 6 bases at V and 7 bases at J, leaving 8 bases unmatched. The CDR3 DNA is TGTGCCAGCAGGCACCGACAGGGAACTGAAAAACTGTTTTTT. It encodes CASRHRQGTEKLFF. Variable domain in full (rest from reference TRBV28 and TRBJ1-4): DVKVTQSSRYLVKRTGEKVFLECVQDMDHENMFWYRQDPGLGLRLIYFSYDVKMKEKGDIPEGYSVSREKKERFSLILESASTNQTSMYLCASRHRQGTEKLFFGSGTQLSVL.

The genes are TRBV5-6 and TRBJ1-1; D is uncertain. This CDR3 has 13 amino acids. V was pared by 2 bases and J by 5 bases, with 10 bases between. Germline CDR1 reads SGHDT; CDR2 reads YYEEEE. CDR3 protein: CASSLKGGTEAFF. DNA of the CDR3: TGTGCCAGCAGCTTAAAGGGAGGAACTGAAGCTTTCTTT.

The chain joins TRBV7-9 to TRBJ1-2; 7 bases line up with TRBD1. Germline V gene data show CDR1 as SEHNR and CDR2 as FQNEAQ (reference sequence). V was pared by 5 bases and J by 5 bases, with 8 bases of the junction left unmatched. The CDR3 covers 14 residues. CDR3: CASSLSTGAYGYTF. CDR3 nucleotides: TGTGCCAGCAGCCTGAGTACAGGGGCGTATGGCTACACCTTC.

The chain couples TRBV19 to TRBJ2-4; 9 bases line up with TRBD1. Trimming took 3 bases from V and 6 from J; bases not matched to a gene: 0. The CDR3 is made up of 13 amino acids. From germline, CDR1 is LNHDA and CDR2 SQIVND (reference sequence). CDR3 bases: TGTGCCAGTAGTATGGACAGGGGAAACATTCAGTACTTC. It yields the protein CASSMDRGNIQYF.

The chain has TRBV11-2 and TRBJ2-1; 8 nucleotides line up with TRBD2. The CDR3 runs 18 residues. Losses at the gene ends were 4 bases for V and 6 bases for J; bases not matched to a gene: 17. Per germline, CDR1 SGHAT and CDR2 FQNNGV. Here the CDR3 DNA reads TGTGCCAGCAGCTCCCGCGCGGGGGGATGGACTCGAGGCAATGAGCAGTTCTTC. Translation gives CASSSRAGGWTRGNEQFF. Complete variable domain (other parts from reference TRBV11-2 and TRBJ2-1): EAGVAQSPRYKIIEKRQSVAFWCNPISGHATLYWYQQILGQGPKLLIQFQNNGVVDDSQLPKDRFSAERLKGVDSTLKIQPAKLEDSAVYLCASSSRAGGWTRGNEQFFGPGTRLTVL.

The chain employs TRBV19 and TRBJ1-4; possibly TRBD1 for D (6 bases). Trimming removed 5 bases at V and 5 bases at J, with 30 bases between. Germline lookup yields CDR1 LNHDA and CDR2 SQIVND (reference sequence). This CDR3 spans 20 amino acids. The CDR3 DNA follows: TGTGCCAGTAGTTCCCCCAGGGGTCGAGCCCAAGGGTCTCTAAATGAAAAACTGTTTTTT. Its translation: CASSSPRGRAQGSLNEKLFF.

The CDR3 protein is CASSYDPEQPQHF. CDR3 nucleotides: TGTGCCAGCAGTTATGACCCGGAGCAGCCCCAGCATTTT. The chain employs TRBV6-2 or TRBV6-3 and TRBJ1-5, with D unclear. This CDR3 contains 13 residues. Germline CDR1 and CDR2: MNHEY and SVGEGT. V was cut by 3 bases and J by 7 bases, with 10 bases left in between.

The J gene is TRBJ1-1, the V gene TRBV6-4; tentative D call: TRBD1 (5 bases). This CDR3 has 13 residues. V was cut by 3 bases and J by 4 bases, with 9 bases left in between. The germline V gene has CDR1 MRHNA and CDR2 SNTAGT. Written as DNA, the CDR3 is TGTGCCAGCAGTGAAGCCAGGGCCACTGAAGCTTTCTTT. Amino acids: CASSEARATEAFF.